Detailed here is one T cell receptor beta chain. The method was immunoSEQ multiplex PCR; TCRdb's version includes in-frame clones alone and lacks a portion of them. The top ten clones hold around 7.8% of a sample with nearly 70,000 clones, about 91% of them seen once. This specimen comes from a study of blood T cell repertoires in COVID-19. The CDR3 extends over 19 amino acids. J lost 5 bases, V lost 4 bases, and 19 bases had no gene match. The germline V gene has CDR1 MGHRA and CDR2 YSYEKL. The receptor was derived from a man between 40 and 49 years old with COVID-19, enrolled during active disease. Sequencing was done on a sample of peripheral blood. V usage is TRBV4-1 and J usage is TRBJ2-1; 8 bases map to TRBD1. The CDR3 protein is CASSRGQGISGGSNNEQFF. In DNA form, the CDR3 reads TGCGCCAGCAGCCGAGGACAGGGCATAAGTGGGGGGTCAAACAATGAGCAGTTCTTC.